One sample yielded the 4 T cell receptor beta chains listed below, sequenced in a study of blood T cell repertoires in COVID-19 (TCRdb year 2020). Library generation was performed with the immunoSEQ multiplex PCR assay. In its TCRdb copy, this immuneACCESS table keeps in-frame sequences only and misses some clones. Where compared with another copy, unresolved V genes explain less than half of these, and the others have no known cause. This sample has about 210,000 clones in its table, and about 91% of those were observed once. The biggest ten clones account for more than 0.95% of the sample. The sequenced sample was peripheral blood. The receptors shown here come from a man aged 25 to 40 with acute or convalescent COVID-19.

The genes are TRBV15 and TRBJ1-3, with no clear D. The V end was cut by 1 base, the J end by 0 bases, with 10 bases between. Germline CDR1 and CDR2: LNHNV and YYDKDF (reference sequence). The CDR3 extends over 16 amino acids. CDR3 loop: CATSRVGSPSGNTIYF. The CDR3 DNA reads as TGTGCCACCAGCAGAGTAGGGAGCCCCTCTGGAAACACCATATATTTT.

The rearrangement uses TRBV7-2 and TRBJ2-7, with 7 bases fitting TRBD2. This CDR3 has 16 residues. The J segment lost 2 bases and the V segment lost 6 bases, leaving 13 bases of the junction unmatched. Germline CDR1 and CDR2: SGHTA and FQGNSA. The chain's CDR3 is CASRHKSGKTPYEQYF. The CDR3 DNA reads as TGTGCCAGCAGACATAAGAGCGGGAAAACCCCCTACGAGCAGTACTTC.

This chain uses TRBV7-3 with TRBJ2-7; the match to TRBD2 covers 11 bases. Losses at the gene ends were 6 bases for V and 2 bases for J; bases not matched to a gene: 6. This CDR3 is built from 15 residues. Germline assignment: CDR1 SGHTA and CDR2 FQGTGA. CDR3 loop: CASRPTSGVTYEQYF. The DNA of the CDR3 is TGTGCCAGCAGGCCGACTAGCGGGGTTACCTACGAGCAGTACTTC.

This chain connects TRBV6-5 to TRBJ1-1; possible D gene TRBD1, 5 bases. The V end was cut by 6 bases, the J end by 5 bases, with 13 bases between. The CDR3 consists of 13 residues. Germline V gene lookup returns CDR1 MNHEY and CDR2 SVGAGI. The CDR3 DNA is TGTGCCAGCAGGAAGGGGCTTCGGACTGAAGCTTTCTTT. Translation gives CASRKGLRTEAFF.